The 8 T cell receptor beta chains listed next were all sequenced from one sample in a study of blood T cell repertoires in COVID-19. TCRdb's table, derived via immunoSEQ multiplex PCR, lists solely in-frame clones and lacks some. The data hold about 150,000 clones, with about four fifths observed a single time. The specimen was peripheral blood. Receptors were obtained from a man aged 55 to 70 with acute or convalescent COVID-19.

The chain is built from TRBV11-3 and TRBJ2-1; 12 bases fit TRBD2. J gave up 9 bases and V 4 bases, and 10 bases lay outside the gene matches. Germline assignment: CDR1 SGHNT and CDR2 YENEEA. The CDR3 loop spans 16 amino acids. CDR3 in amino acids: CASSSSGRGKPGEQFF. CDR3 nucleotide sequence: TGTGCCAGCAGCTCTAGCGGGAGGGGAAAACCGGGTGAGCAGTTCTTC.

This clone was counted a few times. The genes are TRBV2 and TRBJ1-5; the D gene is possibly TRBD1 (6 bases). Germline values: CDR1 SNHLY, CDR2 FYNNEI. With 2 bases removed from V and 1 base from J, the gap between germline ends came to 21 bases. The CDR3 sequence is 19 residues long. The CDR3 DNA reads as TGTGCCAGCAGTGAAAAAAATCTAAGATGGGACATAAGCAATCAGCCCCAGCATTTT. Encoded protein: CASSEKNLRWDISNQPQHF.

This chain uses TRBV3-1 (or the pseudogene TRBV3-2) with TRBJ1-2; 7 nucleotides agree with TRBD1. The length of the CDR3 is 13 residues. V shed 6 bases and J 8 bases; nucleotides not matched to a gene: 9. Germline V gene sequence: CDR1 LGHDT, CDR2 YNNKEL (reference sequence). The CDR3 here is CASRLTGALGYTF. For the CDR3, the DNA is TGTGCCAGCAGGCTTACAGGGGCCCTCGGCTACACCTTC.

V is TRBV9 and J is TRBJ2-1, with D possibly TRBD2 on 6 matching bases. Germline values: CDR1 SGDLS, CDR2 YYNGEE. V lost 3 bases and J 4 bases, leaving 14 bases between the germline ends. The CDR3 runs to 15 residues. As DNA, the CDR3 is TGTGCCAGCAGCGCTTTCCCTAGCGCTTACAATGAGCAGTTCTTC. Translating it yields CASSAFPSAYNEQFF.

The CDR3 bases are TGTGCCAGCAGCGTAGAGACAGACAGGGAACCTATTACCTACGAGCAGTACTTC. Amino acid sequence: CASSVETDREPITYEQYF. This chain uses TRBV9 with TRBJ2-7; 7 bases fit TRBD1. The CDR3 length is 18 residues. The ends lost 0 bases at V and 2 bases at J; junction bases unmatched: 14. Germline CDR1 is SGDLS and CDR2 is YYNGEE.

The V call is TRBV7-7, the J call TRBJ2-2; 7 bases match TRBD1. Germline assignment: CDR1 SSHAT and CDR2 FNYEAQ (reference sequence). After removal of 5 bases from V and 0 bases from J, the junction contained 9 bases not matched to a gene. The CDR3 covers 17 residues. This chain's CDR3 is CASSRDLTGTNTGELFF. CDR3 DNA sequence: TGTGCCAGCAGCCGGGATCTGACAGGGACGAACACCGGGGAGCTGTTTTTT.

CDR3 loop: CASSSSSYEQYF. In DNA form, the CDR3 reads TGTGCCAGCAGCTCGAGCTCCTACGAGCAGTACTTC. V and J are TRBV5-8 and TRBJ2-7; D ambiguous. This CDR3 comprises 12 residues. Germline values: CDR1 SGHTS, CDR2 YDEGEE. V gave up 3 bases and J gave up 0 bases, with 4 bases separating them.

In the case of this clone: One end of the junction is discordant with germline, which a read error may explain. This chain connects TRBV5-1 to TRBJ2-3, with TRBD2 matching over 10 bases. The germline gives CDR1 SGHRS, CDR2 YFSETQ. The CDR3 is 16 amino acids. CDR3 in DNA: TGCGTCAGCAGCTTTGTAGCGGGGGGCTTCACAGATACGCAGTATTTT. Translation: CVSSFVAGGFTDTQYF.